The 25 T cell receptor beta chains in this list originate from one sample, sequenced in a study of response to subunit inactivated influenza vaccine. TCRdb used MiXCR to reprocess the RT-PCR reads, holding one entry per CDR3 protein. The table has roughly 540,000 distinct CDR3 sequences, approximately 20% seen once; the top ten hold 2.8%. This sample also belongs to another study, concerning T cells expressing NK-cell markers. That source reports: Scientists made TCR beta cDNA using 5'RACE template switching with UMIs.

The source was CD4+ T cells sorted from PBMCs, collected 11 to 12 days after vaccination. Every receptor here comes from a man aged 45-65 years who received an inactivated influenza vaccine.

In this sample, this clonotype turned up a few times. The V and J genes are TRBV5-1 and TRBJ2-7; D possibly corresponds to TRBD1 (6 bases). Trimming shortened V by 4 bases and J by 6 bases, and 17 bases separated the two germline ends. This CDR3 is built from 14 residues. Germline loops: CDR1 SGHRS, CDR2 YFSETQ. The CDR3 spells CASSPRTDRGEQYF. The CDR3 nucleotides are TGCGCCAGCAGCCCGAGGACAGATAGGGGCGAGCAGTACTTC.

The sample holds many counts of this clonotype. V gene TRBV27 combines with J gene TRBJ2-7; maybe TRBD2 (6 bases). Germline CDR1 reads MNHEY; CDR2 reads SMNVEV (reference sequence). The CDR3 totals 16 residues. V dropped 6 bases and J dropped 4 bases, with 22 bases sitting between them. The DNA for the CDR3 is TGTGCCAGCAGACCCCTCCGACCGGGACTGACATACGAGCAGTACTTC. Translation gives CASRPLRPGLTYEQYF.

The chain joins TRBV20-1 to TRBJ1-1; 7 nucleotides match TRBD1. V lost 3 bases and J lost 10; bases outside the gene matches: 11. CDR1 DFQATT and CDR2 SNEGSKA come from the germline V gene (reference sequence). This CDR3 has 13 residues. The CDR3 DNA sequence: TGCAGTGCTAGTCCCTCGACAGGGCTGCTAGCTTTCTTT. Amino acids: CSASPSTGLLAFF.

V usage is TRBV30 and J usage is TRBJ2-1; no definite D call. V was trimmed by 1 base and J by 0 bases, leaving 7 bases between them. The CDR3 loop spans 14 amino acids. In germline, CDR1 is GTSNPN, CDR2 SVGIG (reference sequence). CDR3 sequence reads: CAWSGGFSYNEQFF. The CDR3 DNA reads as TGTGCCTGGAGTGGGGGTTTCTCCTACAATGAGCAGTTCTTC.

The chain combines TRBV5-1 with TRBJ2-5, with 12 bases fitting TRBD2. Germline values: CDR1 SGHRS, CDR2 YFSETQ. The CDR3 contains 16 residues. J gave up 8 bases and V 0 bases, and 8 bases lay outside the gene matches. This chain's CDR3 is CASSLAELAGGFTQYF. The CDR3 region has the DNA TGCGCCAGCAGCTTGGCCGAACTAGCGGGAGGATTTACCCAGTACTTC. The full variable domain, with the rest looked up from reference TRBV5-1 and TRBJ2-5, is KAGVTQTPRYLIKTRGQQVTLSCSPISGHRSVSWYQQTPGQGLQFLFEYFSETQRNKGNFPGRFSGRQFSNSRSEMNVSTLELGDSALYLCASSLAELAGGFTQYFGPGTRLLVL.

This clonotype was detected ten times or more. V is TRBV4-3 and J is TRBJ1-4, with a tentative D call TRBD1 (6 bases). Germline assignment: CDR1 LGHNA and CDR2 YSLEER. The germline V and J ends were trimmed by 5 bases and 0 bases, with 10 bases remaining between them. This CDR3 has 15 residues. The CDR3 region is CASSKYRATNEKLFF. The CDR3 DNA is TGCGCCAGCAGCAAGTACAGGGCAACTAATGAAAAACTGTTTTTT.

V is TRBV7-2 and J is TRBJ2-2; a weak D match, TRBD1 (5 bases). Trimming pared 5 bases from V and 7 bases from J, leaving 23 bases between. Germline CDR1 reads SGHTA; CDR2 reads FQGNSA. The CDR3 is made up of 17 amino acids. In DNA form, the CDR3 reads TGTGCCAGCAGCATTAGCCAGGATAGGGGATCTGTCGGGGAGCTGTTTTTT. Protein: CASSISQDRGSVGELFF.

The chain recombines TRBV20-1 with TRBJ2-2, with D possibly being TRBD2 (7 bases). The CDR3 is 15 residues long. Germline CDR1 and CDR2: DFQATT and SNEGSKA (reference sequence). The DNA for the CDR3 is TGCAGCGGGGGGCACAGGGTTTTCAGACCGGGGGAGCTGTTTTTT. Amino acids: CSGGHRVFRPGELFF.

This rearrangement joins TRBV12-3 or TRBV12-4 to TRBJ2-1; D possibly corresponds to TRBD2 (6 bases). This CDR3 region has 17 residues. The ends were cut back, 10 bases at V and 3 bases at J, with 25 bases in the middle. The CDR3 loop reads CANFTSLVGTFYNEQFF. The CDR3 DNA sequence: TGTGCCAACTTCACTAGCTTAGTGGGGACCTTCTACAATGAGCAGTTCTTC.

This clonotype was found many times. V is TRBV29-1 and J is TRBJ2-5; the D gene is possibly TRBD2 (5 bases). Germline-derived CDR1 and CDR2 are SQVTM and ANQGSEA. The CDR3 length is 12 residues. The V end was cut by 1 base, the J end by 5 bases, with 8 bases between. This chain's CDR3 is CSVEGSGETQYF. The DNA of the CDR3 is TGCAGCGTTGAAGGGAGCGGCGAGACCCAGTACTTC.

The V call is TRBV6-2 or TRBV6-3, the J call TRBJ2-5; TRBD2 agrees at 7 bases. Germline CDR1 MNHEY, CDR2 SVGEGT. The trim removed 10 bases at V and 5 bases at J, leaving 31 bases unmatched. The length of the CDR3 is 20 residues. The CDR3 nucleotides are TGTGCCACCAAACCTGAGGGACTACCAACGCACTATTCCGTGGTGGAGACCCAGTACTTC. Translation: CATKPEGLPTHYSVVETQYF.

This clonotype was recorded a few times. The chain recombines TRBV7-9 with TRBJ2-4; D may be TRBD2 (8 bases). Germline CDR1 reads SEHNR; CDR2 reads FQNEAQ (reference sequence). The CDR3 has 16 residues. V lost 4 bases to trimming and J lost 9 bases, with 22 bases between them. The CDR3 sequence: CASSYRTSRDSSIQYF. The CDR3 nucleotides are TGTGCCAGCAGCTACCGGACTAGCAGGGACAGCTCCATTCAGTACTTC.

J is TRBJ2-3 and V is TRBV11-2; D is ambiguous. The germline V gene encodes CDR1 SGHAT and CDR2 FQNNGV. V was cut by 1 base and J by 0 bases, with 17 bases left in between. CDR3 length: 18 residues. CDR3 sequence: CASSLVPLTLSSTDTQYF. CDR3 in DNA: TGTGCCAGCAGCTTAGTCCCCCTCACACTCTCTAGCACAGATACGCAGTATTTT.

This clonotype was seen a few times. The chain couples TRBV12-3 or TRBV12-4 to TRBJ1-6; the D is unclear. There are 15 residues in the CDR3. Trimming left V 3 bases short and J 10 bases short, with 16 bases between. CDR3 in amino acids: CASSLWQGPMSPLHF. The CDR3, as DNA: TGTGCCAGCAGTTTGTGGCAAGGCCCCATGTCACCCCTCCACTTT.

Only a few counts were recorded for this clonotype. The genes are TRBV27 and TRBJ1-5; D not certain. The CDR3 runs to 16 residues. Trimming pared 2 bases from V and 1 base from J, leaving 12 bases between. The germline CDR1 and CDR2 sequences are MNHEY and SMNVEV (reference sequence). CDR3 loop: CASSLMAGVSNQPQHF. The CDR3 region has the DNA TGTGCCAGCAGTTTAATGGCCGGGGTAAGCAATCAGCCCCAGCATTTT.

Note on this clonotype: The junction and the germline gene differ at one end; a read error may be behind it. The gene calls are TRBV10-2 and TRBJ2-7; TRBD1 or TRBD2 may be the D gene (6 bases each). Germline-derived CDR1 and CDR2 are WSHSY and SAAADI. This CDR3 contains 15 residues. CDR3 in amino acids: CAISGWGARFYEQYF. The CDR3 coding sequence is TGCGCCATCAGTGGATGGGGGGCTCGCTTCTACGAGCAGTACTTC.

This chain joins TRBV5-1 and TRBJ2-1, with D possibly called TRBD1 or TRBD2 (5 bases each). V was cut by 7 bases and J by 7 bases, with 12 bases left in between. CDR3 length: 12 amino acids. Germline V lookup: CDR1 SGHRS, CDR2 YFSETQ. This CDR3 reads CASAEGLNEQFF. Here the CDR3 DNA reads TGCGCCAGCGCAGAGGGGCTGAATGAGCAGTTCTTC.

This clonotype occurred a few times. V and J are TRBV7-2 and TRBJ2-2, with D possibly matching TRBD1 (6 bases). V was shortened by 5 bases and J by 4 bases, with 14 bases between the two germline ends. The CDR3 covers 15 residues. Germline V gene sequence: CDR1 SGHTA, CDR2 FQGNSA. In DNA, the CDR3 is TGTGCCAGCAGCCTCGGGACATTTCTCACCGGGGAGCTGTTTTTT. This codes for CASSLGTFLTGELFF.

The chain couples TRBV10-2 to TRBJ1-2, with TRBD1 matching 7 bases. Germline V gene lookup returns CDR1 WSHSY and CDR2 SAAADI. The V segment lost 7 bases and the J segment 9 bases; nucleotides outside the gene matches: 14. The CDR3 runs to 14 residues. The CDR3 here is CASTMTDRVGSYTF. The CDR3 DNA sequence: TGCGCCAGCACCATGACCGACAGGGTCGGCAGCTACACCTTC.

The CDR3 is CASRRDATSGNTIYF. In DNA form, the CDR3 reads TGTGCCAGCAGGAGGGACGCCACCTCTGGAAACACCATATATTTT. The J gene is TRBJ1-3, the V gene TRBV6-1; D is perhaps TRBD1 (5 bases). CDR3 length equals 15 residues. Germline V CDR1 and CDR2: MNHNS, SASEGT. With 6 bases removed from V and 0 bases from J, the gap between germline ends came to 12 bases.

This clonotype was seen a few times. The gene calls are TRBV27 and TRBJ2-2; 8 bases match TRBD2. Germline V CDR1 and CDR2: MNHEY, SMNVEV (reference sequence). The CDR3 contains 14 residues. V shed 4 bases, J shed 8 bases, and the junction held 6 bases outside the gene matches. CDR3 region: CASSSRPGGGELFF. Written as DNA, the CDR3 is TGTGCCAGCAGTTCTCGGCCGGGAGGGGGGGAGCTGTTTTTT.

V is TRBV28 and J is TRBJ2-1; 9 bases map to TRBD1. CDR1 and CDR2 (germline): MDHEN, SYDVKM. V was pared by 6 bases and J by 6 bases, with 6 bases of the junction left unmatched. CDR3 length: 14 residues. CDR3 nucleotides: TGTGCCAGCAGCACCGGGACAGGGCGCAATGAGCAGTTCTTC. Translated: CASSTGTGRNEQFF.

This clonotype has just a few counts. The V call is TRBV11-2, the J call TRBJ2-1; 13 nucleotides line up with TRBD2. This CDR3 spans 18 amino acids. J was trimmed by 4 bases and V by 6 bases; bases with no gene match: 12. Germline CDR1 and CDR2: SGHAT and FQNNGV. In DNA form, the CDR3 reads TGTGCCAGCAGAGGGACTAGCGGGGATCTTTACTCTTACAATGAGCAGTTCTTC. Its translation is CASRGTSGDLYSYNEQFF.

The chain carries TRBV5-4 and TRBJ2-2; 8 bases map to TRBD2. V gave up 4 bases and J gave up 5 bases; unmatched junction bases: 10. This CDR3 comprises 16 residues. Germline-derived CDR1 and CDR2 are SGHNT and YYREEE (reference sequence). The CDR3 coding sequence is TGTGCCAGCAGCCGAGTCAGCGGGAGTGGTACCGGGGAGCTGTTTTTT. Translating it yields CASSRVSGSGTGELFF.

The genes are TRBV20-1 and TRBJ2-7, with 8 nucleotides matching TRBD2. The CDR3 is 12 residues long. Germline loops: CDR1 DFQATT, CDR2 SNEGSKA (reference sequence). The CDR3 DNA reads TGCAGCCCCAGAGCGGGAGTGTACGAGCAGTACTTC. It encodes CSPRAGVYEQYF.